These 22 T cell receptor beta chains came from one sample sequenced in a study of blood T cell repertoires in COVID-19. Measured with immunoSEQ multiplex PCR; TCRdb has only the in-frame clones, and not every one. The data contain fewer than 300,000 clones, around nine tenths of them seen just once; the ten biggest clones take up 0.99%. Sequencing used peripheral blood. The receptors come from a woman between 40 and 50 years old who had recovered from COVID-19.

The chain's CDR3 is CASSAGGNYGYTF. The CDR3 DNA follows: TGTGCCAGCAGCGCCGGGGGGAACTATGGCTACACCTTC. The chain has TRBV5-6 and TRBJ1-2, with D possibly matching TRBD1 (5 bases). In germline, CDR1 is SGHDT, CDR2 YYEEEE. Trimming left V 4 bases short and J 2 bases short, with 9 bases between. The CDR3 is 13 residues long.

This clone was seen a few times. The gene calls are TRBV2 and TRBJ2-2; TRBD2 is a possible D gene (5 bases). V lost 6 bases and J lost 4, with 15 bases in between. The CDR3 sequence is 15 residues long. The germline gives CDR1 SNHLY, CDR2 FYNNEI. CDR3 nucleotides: TGTGCCAGCAGCGGAGCGTGGGAGAGCACCGGGGAGCTGTTTTTT. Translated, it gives CASSGAWESTGELFF.

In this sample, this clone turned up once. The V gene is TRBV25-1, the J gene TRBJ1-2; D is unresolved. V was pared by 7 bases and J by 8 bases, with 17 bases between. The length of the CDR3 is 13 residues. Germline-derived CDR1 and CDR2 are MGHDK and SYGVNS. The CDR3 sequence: CASIPGGGSGYTF. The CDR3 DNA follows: TGTGCCAGCATCCCCGGCGGAGGGTCGGGCTACACCTTC.

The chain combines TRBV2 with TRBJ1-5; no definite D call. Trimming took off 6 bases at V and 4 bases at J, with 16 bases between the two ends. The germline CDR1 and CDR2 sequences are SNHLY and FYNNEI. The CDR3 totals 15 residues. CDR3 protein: CASSKTDGKNQPQHF. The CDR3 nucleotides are TGTGCCAGCAGCAAGACGGACGGGAAAAATCAGCCCCAGCATTTT.

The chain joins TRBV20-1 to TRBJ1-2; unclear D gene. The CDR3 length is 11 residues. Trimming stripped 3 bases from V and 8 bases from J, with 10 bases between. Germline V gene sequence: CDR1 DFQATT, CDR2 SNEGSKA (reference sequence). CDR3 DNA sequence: TGCAGTGCTAGGGGCAGCCCGGGCTACACCTTC. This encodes CSARGSPGYTF.

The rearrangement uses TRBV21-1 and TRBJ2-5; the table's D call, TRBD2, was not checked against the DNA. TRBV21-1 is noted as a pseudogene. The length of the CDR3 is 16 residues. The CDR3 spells CASSKGVVAGQETQYF. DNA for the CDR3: TGTGCCAGCAGCAAAGGGGTGGTAGCGGGCCAAGAGACCCAGTACTTC.

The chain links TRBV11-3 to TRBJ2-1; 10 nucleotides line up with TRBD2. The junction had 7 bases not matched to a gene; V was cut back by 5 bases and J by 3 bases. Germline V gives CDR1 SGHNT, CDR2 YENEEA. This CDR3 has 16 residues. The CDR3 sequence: CASSPGASGGYNEQFF. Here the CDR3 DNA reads TGTGCCAGCAGCCCCGGGGCTAGCGGGGGCTACAATGAGCAGTTCTTC.

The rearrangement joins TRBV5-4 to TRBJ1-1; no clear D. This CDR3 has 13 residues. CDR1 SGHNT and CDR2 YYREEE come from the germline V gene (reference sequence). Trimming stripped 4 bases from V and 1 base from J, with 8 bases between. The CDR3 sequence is CASSLAGNTEAFF. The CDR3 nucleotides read TGTGCCAGCAGCCTAGCGGGGAACACTGAAGCTTTCTTT.

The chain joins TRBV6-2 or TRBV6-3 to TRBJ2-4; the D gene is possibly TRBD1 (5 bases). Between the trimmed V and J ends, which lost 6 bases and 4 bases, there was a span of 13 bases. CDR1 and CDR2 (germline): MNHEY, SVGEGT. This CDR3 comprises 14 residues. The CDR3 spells CASSPWGSKNIQYF. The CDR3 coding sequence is TGTGCCAGCAGCCCTTGGGGCTCTAAAAACATTCAGTACTTC.

Here the CDR3 reads CASSLGPGETQYF. The CDR3 nucleotides are TGTGCCAGCAGTTTGGGGCCTGGGGAGACCCAGTACTTC. This chain connects TRBV28 to TRBJ2-5; D might be TRBD1 (5 bases). The germline V and J ends were trimmed by 3 bases and 5 bases, with 10 bases remaining between them. The CDR3 covers 13 residues. Germline assignment: CDR1 MDHEN and CDR2 SYDVKM.

CDR3 DNA sequence: TGTGCCAGCACCGGGGGATGGGCGGGGAGTAGCAATGAGCAGTTCTTC. Residues: CASTGGWAGSSNEQFF. V and J are TRBV9 and TRBJ2-1, with D possibly TRBD2 on 6 matching bases. The CDR3 sequence is 16 residues long. Germline V gene sequence: CDR1 SGDLS, CDR2 YYNGEE. Trimming left V 6 bases short and J 6 bases short, with 22 bases between.

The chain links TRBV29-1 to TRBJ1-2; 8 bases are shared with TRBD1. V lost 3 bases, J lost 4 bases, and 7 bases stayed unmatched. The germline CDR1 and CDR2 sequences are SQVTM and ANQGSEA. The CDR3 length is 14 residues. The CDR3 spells CSVDVAGGSYGYTF. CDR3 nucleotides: TGCAGCGTTGACGTGGCAGGGGGCTCCTATGGCTACACCTTC.

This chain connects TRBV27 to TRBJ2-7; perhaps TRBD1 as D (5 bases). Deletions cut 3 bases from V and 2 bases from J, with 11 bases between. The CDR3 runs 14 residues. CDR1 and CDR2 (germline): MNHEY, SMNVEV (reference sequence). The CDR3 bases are TGTGCCAGCAGTTTTTTGGGGCAAACCTACGAGCAGTACTTC. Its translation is CASSFLGQTYEQYF.

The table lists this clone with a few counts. This CDR3 is CASTREGAHQPQHF. The CDR3 DNA reads TGTGCCAGCACCCGAGAGGGGGCCCATCAGCCCCAGCATTTT. The chain is built from TRBV2 and TRBJ1-5; 7 bases align to TRBD1. After removal of 7 bases from V and 5 bases from J, the junction contained 8 bases not matched to a gene. Per the germline V gene, CDR1 is SNHLY and CDR2 is FYNNEI. CDR3 size: 14 residues.

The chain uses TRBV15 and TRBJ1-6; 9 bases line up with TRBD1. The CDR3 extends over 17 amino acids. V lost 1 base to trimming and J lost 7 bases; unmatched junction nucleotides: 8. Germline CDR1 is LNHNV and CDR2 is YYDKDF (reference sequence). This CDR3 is CATSRGGQGGGNSPLHF. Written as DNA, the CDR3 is TGTGCCACCAGCAGAGGGGGACAGGGAGGAGGAAATTCACCCCTCCACTTT.

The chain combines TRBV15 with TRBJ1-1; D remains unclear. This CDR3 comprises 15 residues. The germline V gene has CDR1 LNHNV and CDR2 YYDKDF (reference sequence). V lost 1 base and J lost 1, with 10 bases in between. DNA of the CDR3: TGTGCCACCAGCAGAGGGGCATCCCGGAACACTGAAGCTTTCTTT. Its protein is CATSRGASRNTEAFF.

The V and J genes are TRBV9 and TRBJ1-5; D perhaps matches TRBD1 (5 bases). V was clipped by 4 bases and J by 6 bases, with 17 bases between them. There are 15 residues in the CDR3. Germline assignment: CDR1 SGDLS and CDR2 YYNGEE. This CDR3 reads CASSPRSGVGQPQHF. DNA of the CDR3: TGTGCCAGCAGCCCTAGGTCGGGGGTGGGTCAGCCCCAGCATTTT. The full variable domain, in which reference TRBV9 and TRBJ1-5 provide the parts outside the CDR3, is DSGVTQTPKHLITATGQRVTLRCSPRSGDLSVYWYQQSLDQGLQFLIQYYNGEERAKGNILERFSAQQFPDLHSELNLSSLELGDSALYFCASSPRSGVGQPQHFGDGTRLSIL.

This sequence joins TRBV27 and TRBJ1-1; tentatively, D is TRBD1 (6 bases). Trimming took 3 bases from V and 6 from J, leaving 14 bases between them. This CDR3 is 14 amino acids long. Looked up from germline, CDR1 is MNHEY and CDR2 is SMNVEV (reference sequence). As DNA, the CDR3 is TGTGCCAGCAGTTTGGAGGGGGGGGGTTCTGAAGCTTTCTTT. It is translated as CASSLEGGGSEAFF.

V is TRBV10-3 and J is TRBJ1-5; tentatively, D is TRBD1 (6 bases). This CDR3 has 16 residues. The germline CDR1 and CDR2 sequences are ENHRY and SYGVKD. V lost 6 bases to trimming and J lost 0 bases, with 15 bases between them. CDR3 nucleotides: TGTGCCATCAGCGGGGGGCGCCAATATAGCAATCAGCCCCAGCATTTT. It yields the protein CAISGGRQYSNQPQHF.

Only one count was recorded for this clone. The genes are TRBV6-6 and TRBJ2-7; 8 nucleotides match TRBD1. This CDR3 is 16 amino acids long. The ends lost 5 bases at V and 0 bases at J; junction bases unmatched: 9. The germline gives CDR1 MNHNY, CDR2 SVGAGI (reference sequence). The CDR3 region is CASSPGQGVASYEQYV. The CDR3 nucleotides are TGTGCCAGCAGTCCCGGACAGGGTGTAGCCTCCTACGAGCAGTACGTC.

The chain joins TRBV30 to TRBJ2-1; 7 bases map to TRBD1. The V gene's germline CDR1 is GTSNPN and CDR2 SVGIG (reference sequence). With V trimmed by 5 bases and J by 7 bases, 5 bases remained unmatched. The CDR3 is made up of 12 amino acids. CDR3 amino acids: CAWGTAWNEQFF. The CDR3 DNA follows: TGTGCCTGGGGGACAGCTTGGAATGAGCAGTTCTTC.

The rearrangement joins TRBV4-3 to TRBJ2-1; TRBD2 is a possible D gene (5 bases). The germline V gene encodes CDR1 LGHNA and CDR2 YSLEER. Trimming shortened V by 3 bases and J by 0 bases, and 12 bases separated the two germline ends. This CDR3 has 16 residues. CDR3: CASSHLSGPSYNEQFF. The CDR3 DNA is TGCGCCAGCAGCCACCTAAGCGGACCCTCCTACAATGAGCAGTTCTTC.